The 30 T cell receptor beta chains below all came from one sample that was sequenced in a study of T cells in tumors after PD-1 blockade (dated by TCRdb to about 2019). Libraries came from the immunoSEQ multiplex PCR assay. TCRdb re-hosts the immuneACCESS table, in-frame sequences only. Its copies lack some clones; in the studies checked, an unresolved V gene accounts for under half of them, and the cause for the rest is not known. In this sample the table shows 15,000 to 25,000 clones, 65% to 85% of which occur a single time. Of the sample, 25% to 30% falls within the top ten clones. The input for sequencing was PBMCs, taken after anti-PD-1 therapy. These receptors were taken from a human donor with advanced basal cell or squamous cell carcinoma (not recorded which).

The chain links TRBV11-3 to TRBJ2-1, with D unclear. This CDR3 is built from 14 residues. The V gene lost 0 bases and the J gene lost 7 bases, with 10 bases spanning the gap. CDR1 SGHNT and CDR2 YENEEA come from the germline V gene. The CDR3 region is CASSLEPPGNEQFF. The CDR3 DNA sequence: TGTGCCAGCAGCTTAGAACCCCCTGGGAATGAGCAGTTCTTC.

The CDR3 region has the DNA TGCAGTGCTAGTGACAGGGGCTACGAGCAGTACTTC. It is translated as CSASDRGYEQYF. The chain employs TRBV20-1 and TRBJ2-7, with TRBD1 identical over 8 bases. V trimming: 3 bases; J trimming: 3 bases; junction bases outside the gene matches: 1. The CDR3 is made up of 12 amino acids. Per the germline V gene, CDR1 is DFQATT and CDR2 is SNEGSKA (reference sequence).

A single count supports this clone. The V and J genes are TRBV29-1 and TRBJ2-1, with D tentatively TRBD1 or TRBD2 (5 bases each). From germline, CDR1 is SQVTM and CDR2 ANQGSEA. The CDR3 runs 15 residues. V was pared by 2 bases and J by 0 bases, with 11 bases between. The CDR3 region has the DNA TGCAGCGTTGAAACCGGGGACCACTCCTACAATGAGCAGTTCTTC. Protein: CSVETGDHSYNEQFF.

The chain links TRBV19 to TRBJ2-3; 8 nucleotides agree with TRBD2. Germline V gene data show CDR1 as LNHDA and CDR2 as SQIVND (reference sequence). CDR3 size: 14 residues. V was pared by 6 bases and J by 5 bases, with 7 bases of the junction left unmatched. CDR3 sequence reads: CASRQREYGDTQYF. In DNA form, the CDR3 reads TGTGCCAGTAGACAGCGGGAGTATGGAGATACGCAGTATTTT.

This clone appeared a few times. The CDR3: CASRILGTAYGYTF. The CDR3 nucleotides are TGCGCCAGCAGAATATTAGGGACAGCCTATGGCTACACCTTC. The chain uses TRBV5-1 and TRBJ1-2, with 7 bases matching TRBD1. Losses at the gene ends were 5 bases for V and 4 bases for J; bases not matched to a gene: 8. This CDR3 contains 14 residues. The germline gives CDR1 SGHRS, CDR2 YFSETQ.

This clone is classed as medium-sized. The chain joins TRBV5-8 to TRBJ2-1; D is unclear. The CDR3 sequence is 16 residues long. The V gene lost 2 bases and the J gene lost 0 bases, with 12 bases spanning the gap. The germline gives CDR1 SGHTS, CDR2 YDEGEE. The CDR3 loop reads CASSFSDPYSYNEQFF. The DNA of the CDR3 is TGTGCCAGCAGCTTTTCCGACCCTTACTCCTACAATGAGCAGTTCTTC.

This clone appeared a few times. The V call is TRBV28, the J call TRBJ1-6; D might be TRBD1 (5 bases). Germline V gene lookup returns CDR1 MDHEN and CDR2 SYDVKM. Trimming left V 7 bases short and J 14 bases short, with 21 bases between. The CDR3 is made up of 14 amino acids. DNA of the CDR3: TGTGCCAGCACCCCGGCCGGACACTTCAAGGCCCTCCACTTT. It translates to CASTPAGHFKALHF.

The chain uses TRBV28 and TRBJ2-7; TRBD2 matches at 14 bases. V dropped 3 bases and J dropped 1; count of bases not matched to a gene: 5. CDR1 MDHEN and CDR2 SYDVKM come from the germline V gene. The CDR3 is made up of 17 amino acids. The CDR3 DNA follows: TGTGCCAGCAGTTTGCGACTAGCGGGAGGGCCTTCCTACGAGCAGTACTTC. It yields the protein CASSLRLAGGPSYEQYF.

The chain carries TRBV29-1 and TRBJ2-5, with 8 bases identical to TRBD1. The CDR3 spans 12 residues. Germline V gives CDR1 SQVTM, CDR2 ANQGSEA. Germline trimming cut 7 bases from V and 1 base from J; bases unmatched to any gene: 2. The CDR3 protein is CSGGTGQETQYF. Here the CDR3 DNA reads TGCAGCGGGGGGACAGGCCAAGAGACCCAGTACTTC.

The sample holds one count of this clone. This chain connects TRBV19 to TRBJ1-1; maybe TRBD1 (5 bases). The V end lost 4 bases, the J end lost 1 base, and 10 bases lay between the germline ends. Germline CDR1 and CDR2: LNHDA and SQIVND (reference sequence). The CDR3 length is 14 residues. For the CDR3, the DNA is TGTGCCAGTAGTAGGGGGTGGACGAACACTGAAGCTTTCTTT. This sequence encodes CASSRGWTNTEAFF.

The chain uses TRBV7-6 and TRBJ2-7; 11 positions agree with TRBD1. The germline V gene encodes CDR1 SGHVS and CDR2 FNYEAQ. This CDR3 is 17 amino acids long. V dropped 1 base and J dropped 1; count of bases not matched to a gene: 6. DNA for the CDR3: TGTGCCAGCAGCTTAGGGTCCGGGACAGGGGGTTCCTACGAGCAGTACTTC. Protein: CASSLGSGTGGSYEQYF.

The rearrangement joins TRBV23-1 to TRBJ2-6; tentatively, D is TRBD1 or TRBD2 (5 bases each). TRBV23-1 is an ORF, with its function uncertain. The CDR3 has 18 amino acids. Trimming stripped 0 bases from V and 1 base from J, with 13 bases between. The CDR3 nucleotides read TGCGCCAGCAGTCAATCAGGCAGGGAGCCTTCTGGGGCCAACGTCCTGACTTTC. Translating it yields CASSQSGREPSGANVLTF.

V gene TRBV24-1 combines with J gene TRBJ2-3, with unresolved D. The CDR3 is made up of 13 amino acids. The V gene's germline CDR1 is KGHDR and CDR2 SFDVKD. Trimming left V 5 bases short and J 5 bases short, with 10 bases between. The CDR3 coding sequence is TGTGCCACCAGTGGCAGGTGGGAAGATACGCAGTATTTT. It specifies CATSGRWEDTQYF.

V gene TRBV19 combines with J gene TRBJ1-1, with no clear D. Germline loops: CDR1 LNHDA, CDR2 SQIVND (reference sequence). The CDR3 runs 14 residues. Between the trimmed V and J ends, which lost 7 bases and 0 bases, there was a span of 12 bases. The CDR3 DNA sequence: TGTGCCAGTAAGGGTCGGGGAGTGAACACTGAAGCTTTCTTT. Its translation is CASKGRGVNTEAFF.

In this sample, this clone turned up a few times. The CDR3 is CASSSRDRHYF. The CDR3 nucleotides are TGCGCCAGCAGCTCCCGGGACAGGCATTACTTC. The chain recombines TRBV5-1 with TRBJ2-7; 8 bases fit TRBD1. V lost 3 bases to trimming and J lost 13 bases; unmatched junction nucleotides: 6. The CDR3 sequence is 11 residues long. Germline CDR1 and CDR2: SGHRS and YFSETQ.

This clone was detected only a few times. J is TRBJ1-1 and V is TRBV24-1; D is unclear. The CDR3 totals 14 residues. The V end lost 9 bases, the J end lost 1 base, and 14 bases lay between the germline ends. CDR1 KGHDR and CDR2 SFDVKD come from the germline V gene. CDR3 coding DNA: TGTGCCACCCGAAGTTCATTAGGGAACACTGAAGCTTTCTTT. Its protein product is CATRSSLGNTEAFF.

The gene calls are TRBV15 and TRBJ2-1, with D possibly TRBD2 on 6 matching bases. Per germline, CDR1 LNHNV and CDR2 YYDKDF (reference sequence). This CDR3 spans 13 amino acids. With 8 bases removed from V and 1 base from J, the gap between germline ends came to 9 bases. The CDR3 nucleotides are TGTGCCACCGGGGAGGTTTCCTACAATGAGCAGTTCTTC. Its protein product is CATGEVSYNEQFF.

V usage is TRBV3-1 (or the pseudogene TRBV3-2) and J usage is TRBJ1-6, with D possibly TRBD1 on 5 matching bases. In germline, CDR1 is LGHDT, CDR2 YNNKEL (reference sequence). V was clipped by 4 bases and J by 7 bases, with 14 bases between them. The CDR3 loop spans 15 amino acids. CDR3 nucleotides: TGTGCCAGCAGCCGAGCCCAGGGAGGCAATTCACCCCTCCACTTT. Translating it yields CASSRAQGGNSPLHF.

This sequence joins TRBV5-1 and TRBJ2-2; a possible D gene is TRBD1 (6 bases). The ends were cut back, 3 bases at V and 4 bases at J, with 13 bases in the middle. This CDR3 has 15 amino acids. Germline V gene data show CDR1 as SGHRS and CDR2 as YFSETQ. In DNA, the CDR3 is TGCGCCAGCAGCTCAACAGGACAGAGCACCGGGGAGCTGTTTTTT. Translation: CASSSTGQSTGELFF.

The chain joins TRBV6-1 to TRBJ2-7; the match to TRBD1 covers 9 bases. The J segment lost 3 bases and the V segment lost 0 bases, leaving 3 bases of the junction unmatched. In germline, CDR1 is MNHNS, CDR2 SASEGT. The CDR3 has 15 residues. CDR3 in DNA: TGTGCCAGCAGTGAAGCTGGGACAGGGAGCTACGAGCAGTACTTC. Amino acids: CASSEAGTGSYEQYF.

The V call is TRBV4-1, the J call TRBJ1-2; D might be TRBD1 (5 bases). The V end was cut by 4 bases, the J end by 1 base, with 10 bases between. This CDR3 has 14 amino acids. CDR1 MGHRA and CDR2 YSYEKL come from the germline V gene. The CDR3 spells CASSPRDDNYGYTF. The CDR3 DNA reads TGCGCCAGCAGCCCCCGGGACGATAACTATGGCTACACCTTC.

The rearrangement links TRBV5-4 to TRBJ2-7; 8 bases map to TRBD1. Germline V lookup: CDR1 SGHNT, CDR2 YYREEE (reference sequence). Trimming removed 4 bases from V and 0 bases from J; junction bases left unmatched: 6. The CDR3 sequence is 15 residues long. CDR3 residues: CASSHGTGPSYEQYF. The DNA for the CDR3 is TGTGCCAGCAGCCACGGGACAGGTCCCTCCTACGAGCAGTACTTC.

The CDR3 DNA follows: TGTGCCAGCAGCAGCTCCCGGGAGCAGTTCTTC. Translating gives CASSSSREQFF. The V and J genes are TRBV5-6 and TRBJ2-1; D gene uncertain. Germline lookup yields CDR1 SGHDT and CDR2 YYEEEE. CDR3 length: 11 amino acids. The V end lost 4 bases, the J end lost 10 bases, and 9 bases lay between the germline ends. The complete variable domain, with remaining parts taken from reference TRBV5-6 and TRBJ2-1, reads DAGVTQSPTHLIKTRGQQVTLRCSPKSGHDTVSWYQQALGQGPQFIFQYYEEEERQRGNFPDRFSGHQFPNYSSELNVNALLLGDSALYLCASSSSREQFFGPGTRLTVL.

The chain uses TRBV5-8 and TRBJ2-5; D perhaps matches TRBD2 (6 bases). Trimming took 0 bases from V and 5 from J, leaving 20 bases between them. The CDR3 length is 17 residues. CDR1 and CDR2 (germline): SGHTS, YDEGEE. The CDR3 nucleotides read TGTGCCAGCAGCTTGGTGGTGGTGGGAGGCTTAGAGGAGACCCAGTACTTC. Its translation is CASSLVVVGGLEETQYF.

This sequence joins TRBV7-3 and TRBJ2-1, with D uncertain. The V end lost 5 bases, the J end lost 7 bases, and 18 bases lay between the germline ends. The germline gives CDR1 SGHTA, CDR2 FQGTGA. The CDR3 is 15 residues long. CDR3 sequence: CASSLLQSVQNEQFF. The CDR3 nucleotides read TGTGCCAGCAGCCTCCTACAATCAGTACAAAATGAGCAGTTCTTC.

The CDR3 loop is CATSSGNYNSPLHF. In DNA form, the CDR3 reads TGCGCCACCTCCAGTGGGAACTATAATTCACCCCTCCACTTT. The J gene is TRBJ1-6, the V gene TRBV10-2; D unresolved. Germline assignment: CDR1 WSHSY and CDR2 SAAADI. The CDR3 length is 14 residues. Trimming stripped 10 bases from V and 3 bases from J, with 13 bases between.

This clone was recorded a few times. The chain employs TRBV12-3 or TRBV12-4 and TRBJ2-3; TRBD2 agrees at 8 bases. The CDR3 runs to 12 residues. The V and J ends lost 5 bases and 6 bases, in that order; junction bases with no gene match: 1. The CDR3 nucleotides read TGTGCCAGCAGTCGCGGGGGGGATACGCAGTATTTT. Translated, it gives CASSRGGDTQYF.

The chain couples TRBV29-1 to TRBJ2-2; TRBD1 matches at 7 bases. Germline trimming cut 7 bases from V and 2 bases from J; bases unmatched to any gene: 7. Germline CDR1 reads SQVTM; CDR2 reads ANQGSEA. The CDR3 sequence is 14 residues long. CDR3 DNA sequence: TGCAGCGCAAAGGGACAGCCTAACACCGGGGAGCTGTTTTTT. Translated, it gives CSAKGQPNTGELFF.

The J gene is TRBJ2-5, the V gene TRBV18; 13 nucleotides agree with TRBD2. The V and J ends lost 2 bases and 3 bases, in that order; junction bases with no gene match: 6. The CDR3 runs 17 residues. Germline V gives CDR1 KGHSH, CDR2 LQKENI. The DNA for the CDR3 is TGTGCCAGCTCACCAATTTTAGGACTAGCGGGGGAAGAGACCCAGTACTTC. Translated, it gives CASSPILGLAGEETQYF.

This chain uses TRBV30 with TRBJ2-1; the D gene is possibly TRBD2 (6 bases). This CDR3 region has 15 residues. The ends were cut back, 4 bases at V and 8 bases at J, with 21 bases in the middle. Germline loops: CDR1 GTSNPN, CDR2 SVGIG (reference sequence). The CDR3 nucleotides are TGTGCCTGGATCGGTTGGGGGGTCTTGGGCTATGAGCAGTTCTTC. Amino acid sequence: CAWIGWGVLGYEQFF.